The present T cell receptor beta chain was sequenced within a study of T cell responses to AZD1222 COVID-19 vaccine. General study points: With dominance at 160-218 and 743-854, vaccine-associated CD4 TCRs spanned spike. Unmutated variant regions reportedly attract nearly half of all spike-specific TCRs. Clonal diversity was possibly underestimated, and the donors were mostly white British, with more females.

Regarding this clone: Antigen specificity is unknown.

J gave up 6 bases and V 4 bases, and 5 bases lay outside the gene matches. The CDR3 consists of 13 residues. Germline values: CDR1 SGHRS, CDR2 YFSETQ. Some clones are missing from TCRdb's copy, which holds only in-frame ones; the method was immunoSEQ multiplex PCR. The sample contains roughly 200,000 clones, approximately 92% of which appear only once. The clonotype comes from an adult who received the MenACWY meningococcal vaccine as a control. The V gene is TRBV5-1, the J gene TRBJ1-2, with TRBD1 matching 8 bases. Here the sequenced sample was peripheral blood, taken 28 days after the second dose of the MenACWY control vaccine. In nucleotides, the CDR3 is TGCGCCAGCAGCCTACAGGGGGAGAATGGCTACACCTTC. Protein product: CASSLQGENGYTF.